This TCR beta chain was retrieved from a study of cytotoxic CD8 clonotypes in ibrutinib-treated CLL. This clone was counted a single time. Sequencing used immunoSEQ multiplex PCR; TCRdb keeps in-frame clones, though not all of them. The sample has roughly 300,000 clones; less than 85% are singletons. This CDR3 is built from 13 residues. V gave up 2 bases and J gave up 4 bases, with 9 bases separating them. Germline V CDR1 and CDR2: SGHNT, YYREEE (reference sequence). The TCR was taken from a human donor with chronic lymphocytic leukemia. The sequences come from PBMCs, collected at disease progression, from a patient treated with ibrutinib. The chain couples TRBV5-4 to TRBJ1-2; D ambiguous. This CDR3 reads CASSLIAAYGYTF. CDR3 sequence (DNA): TGTGCCAGCAGCTTAATTGCAGCCTATGGCTACACCTTC.